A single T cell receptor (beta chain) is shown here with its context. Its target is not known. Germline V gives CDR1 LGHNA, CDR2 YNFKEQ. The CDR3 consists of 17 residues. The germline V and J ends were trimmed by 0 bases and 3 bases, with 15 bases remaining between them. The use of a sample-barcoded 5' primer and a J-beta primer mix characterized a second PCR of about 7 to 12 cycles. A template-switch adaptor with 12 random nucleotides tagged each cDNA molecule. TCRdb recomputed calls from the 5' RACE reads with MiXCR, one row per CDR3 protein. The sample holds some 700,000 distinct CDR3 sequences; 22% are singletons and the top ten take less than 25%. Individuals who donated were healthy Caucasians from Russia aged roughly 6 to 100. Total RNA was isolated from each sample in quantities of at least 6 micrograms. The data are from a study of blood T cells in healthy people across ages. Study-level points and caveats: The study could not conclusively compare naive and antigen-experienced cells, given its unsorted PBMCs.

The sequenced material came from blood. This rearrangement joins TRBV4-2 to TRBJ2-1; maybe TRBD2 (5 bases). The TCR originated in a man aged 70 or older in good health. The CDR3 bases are TGTGCCAGCAGCCAAGATCTGACGGGATCGTACTACAATGAGCAGTTCTTC. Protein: CASSQDLTGSYYNEQFF.